These 17 T cell receptor beta chains were all obtained from the same sample, sequenced in a study of tumor-infiltrating lymphocytes in primary liver carcinoma. Starting from approximately 470 ng of total RNA, TCR beta cDNA was produced with a primer in the constant region. The TCR beta library was amplified through three nested multiplex PCR rounds in a modified ARM-PCR procedure. The first two PCR rounds used TRBV1-TRBV30 primers with a Cbeta primer, approximately 10 cycles each. MiXCR, applied by TCRdb to the multiplex PCR reads, yields one record per CDR3 protein. The sample shows roughly 330,000 distinct CDR3 sequences, 65% of them seen only once. The researchers obtained blood RNA from unsorted whole blood and also extracted germline DNA. The material sequenced was peripheral blood. The origin of the receptors is a man aged 35-49 years with primary liver carcinoma and hepatitis B virus infection.

The chain joins TRBV11-1 to TRBJ2-1; D gene uncertain. V was clipped by 5 bases and J by 8 bases, with 13 bases between them. The germline gives CDR1 SGHAT, CDR2 FQDESV (reference sequence). The CDR3 runs 13 residues. CDR3 sequence: CASSPSRYYEQFF. Here the CDR3 DNA reads TGTGCCAGCAGCCCCTCGCGGTACTATGAGCAGTTCTTC.

Worth noting for this clonotype: This could be a read error, since a much larger clone is one nucleotide away. V gene TRBV12-3 or TRBV12-4 combines with J gene TRBJ2-7, with TRBD1 matching over 7 bases. J was trimmed by 9 bases and V by 2 bases; bases with no gene match: 7. CDR3 size: 13 residues. CDR3 in amino acids: CASSLITGAGQYF. CDR3 DNA: TGTGCCAGCAGTTTAATAACAGGGGCCGGGCAGTACTTC.

This clonotype was counted ten times or more. The gene calls are TRBV6-5 and TRBJ2-3; D gene ambiguous. Germline loops: CDR1 MNHEY, CDR2 SVGAGI. The V and J ends lost 0 bases and 0 bases respectively, with 4 bases between them. The length of the CDR3 is 14 residues. The CDR3 DNA reads as TGTGCCAGCAGTTACTCGAGGAGCACAGATACGCAGTATTTT. It codes for CASSYSRSTDTQYF.

The chain recombines TRBV5-1 with TRBJ2-7; D unresolved. Trimming left V 1 base short and J 4 bases short, with 15 bases between. The CDR3 totals 15 residues. In germline, CDR1 is SGHRS, CDR2 YFSETQ. DNA of the CDR3: TGCGCCAGCAGCTTGCGGGCAGAGGCTCGGTACGAGCAGTACTTC. It encodes CASSLRAEARYEQYF.

The table lists this clonotype with a few counts. This chain joins TRBV10-3 and TRBJ2-7; D remains unclear. The germline V gene has CDR1 ENHRY and CDR2 SYGVKD. The V end lost 0 bases, the J end lost 3 bases, and 6 bases lay between the germline ends. The CDR3 has 13 residues. The CDR3 region has the DNA TGTGCCATCAGTGAGTCGGCAGTCTACGAGCAGTACTTC. Its protein is CAISESAVYEQYF.

The chain joins TRBV6-5 to TRBJ2-3, with D tentatively TRBD1 (6 bases). The length of the CDR3 is 19 residues. CDR1 and CDR2 from the germline V gene are MNHEY and SVGAGI. V was clipped by 5 bases and J by 0 bases, with 24 bases between them. The CDR3 sequence: CASSPDGDTPYESTDTQYF. In nucleotides, the CDR3 is TGTGCCAGCAGTCCAGACGGGGACACACCATATGAGAGCACAGATACGCAGTATTTT.

This clonotype was seen only a few times. V gene TRBV7-9 combines with J gene TRBJ1-2; D is possibly TRBD1 (6 bases). The CDR3 has 13 residues. Between the trimmed V and J ends, which lost 5 bases and 8 bases, there was a span of 15 bases. Germline V gene lookup returns CDR1 SEHNR and CDR2 FQNEAQ (reference sequence). In nucleotides, the CDR3 is TGTGCCAGCAGCCCCCCACAGGGTTACGGCTACACCTTC. Translating gives CASSPPQGYGYTF.

This clonotype was observed once. The CDR3 DNA reads as TGTGCCAGCACTGTTATCCCGTTAAGCCGTACCTACAATGAGCAGTTCTTC. Its translation is CASTVIPLSRTYNEQFF. The chain employs TRBV28 and TRBJ2-1; D remains unclear. Germline V CDR1 and CDR2: MDHEN, SYDVKM. This CDR3 has 17 amino acids. Trimming removed 7 bases from V and 2 bases from J, with 21 bases in between.

A remark on this clonotype: One junction end disagrees with the germline gene, perhaps due to a read error. The chain uses TRBV4-1 and TRBJ2-5, with 7 bases matching TRBD2. The germline gives CDR1 MGHRA, CDR2 YSYEKL. The CDR3 spans 17 residues. CDR3 DNA: TGCGCCAGTAGCCCCACCTTCGGAGCGGGAATGGTAGAGACCCAGTACTTC. It is translated as CASSPTFGAGMVETQYF.

Regarding this clonotype: The conserved phenylalanine or tryptophan normally closing the CDR3 is absent here, so this likely arose from a read error. J is TRBJ1-4 and V is TRBV15; D might be TRBD1 (6 bases). The CDR3 is made up of 13 amino acids. CDR1 is LNHNV, CDR2 YYDKDF, per germline (reference sequence). V shed 0 bases and J shed 8 bases, with 7 bases lying between them. The CDR3 nucleotides are TGTGCCACCAGCAGAGACAGGGGCGAAAAACTGTTTCTT. It specifies CATSRDRGEKLFL.

This clonotype was detected many times. The chain links TRBV12-3 or TRBV12-4 to TRBJ2-7; perhaps D is TRBD1 or TRBD2 (5 bases each). The CDR3 is 14 amino acids. V dropped 2 bases and J dropped 7 bases, with 15 bases sitting between them. This CDR3 reads CASSLSRPEGEQYF. The CDR3 bases are TGTGCCAGCAGTTTATCCCGACCCGAGGGGGAGCAGTACTTC.

The V call is TRBV10-3, the J call TRBJ2-3, with 8 bases that match TRBD2. This CDR3 has 16 amino acids. Germline V gene lookup returns CDR1 ENHRY and CDR2 SYGVKD. Losses at the gene ends were 5 bases for V and 4 bases for J; bases not matched to a gene: 11. The CDR3 bases are TGTGCCATCAGTCGGGGGGGTTCGGGGGGCTCAGATACGCAGTATTTT. The encoded protein is CAISRGGSGGSDTQYF.

The V gene is TRBV7-9, the J gene TRBJ2-1; no clear D gene. CDR1 SEHNR and CDR2 FQNEAQ come from the germline V gene (reference sequence). The CDR3 contains 12 residues. V was clipped by 7 bases and J by 8 bases, with 12 bases between them. The CDR3 region is CASTGRFDEQFF. CDR3 sequence (DNA): TGTGCCAGCACCGGCAGGTTTGATGAGCAGTTCTTC.

For the CDR3, the DNA is TGTGCCAGCAGCTTATCGGGCCCAACTGTCGATGAGCAGTTCTTC. Translation gives CASSLSGPTVDEQFF. V usage is TRBV11-2 and J usage is TRBJ2-1, with unresolved D. V shed 2 bases and J shed 8 bases, with 16 bases lying between them. Germline loops: CDR1 SGHAT, CDR2 FQNNGV. CDR3 size: 15 residues.

With respect to this clonotype: A read error is likely, as this CDR3 ends without the conserved phenylalanine or tryptophan. The chain carries TRBV4-3 and TRBJ2-1; D gene ambiguous. The CDR3 totals 16 residues. Trimming stripped 0 bases from V and 12 bases from J, with 21 bases between. Germline V gene lookup returns CDR1 LGHNA and CDR2 YSLEER. CDR3: CASSQEGSPILHVQFS. DNA for the CDR3: TGCGCCAGCAGCCAAGAAGGAAGTCCAATTCTCCATGTGCAGTTCTCC.

The V and J genes are TRBV11-2 and TRBJ2-1; 8 nucleotides agree with TRBD2. Looked up from germline, CDR1 is SGHAT and CDR2 is FQNNGV. Trimming at V came to 5 bases and at J to 15 bases, leaving 18 bases not matched to a gene. This CDR3 region has 15 residues. The CDR3 region is CASSETGTRTNEVFF. CDR3 coding DNA: TGTGCCAGCAGCGAAACCGGGACTAGAACCAATGAGGTGTTCTTC.

This chain uses TRBV5-1 with TRBJ2-7; 10 nucleotides agree with TRBD1. CDR3 length: 14 amino acids. Germline V lookup: CDR1 SGHRS, CDR2 YFSETQ. The V gene end was trimmed by 0 bases and the J gene end by 8 bases; junction bases not matched to a gene: 5. The CDR3 DNA reads TGCGCCAGCAGCTTGGAGGGACAGGGGACCCAGCAGTACTTC. Encoded protein: CASSLEGQGTQQYF.